The entry below describes one T cell receptor (beta chain). The protocol was immunoSEQ multiplex PCR, while the TCRdb copy is restricted to in-frame clones and leaves out a portion. The profile shows 23,000 or so clones, about 83% of them singletons. The sample comes from a study of blood T cell repertoires in COVID-19. Germline V gene lookup returns CDR1 LGHNA and CDR2 YNFKEQ. CDR3 size: 15 residues. Between the trimmed V and J ends, which lost 4 bases and 7 bases, there was a span of 17 bases. The TCR originated in a human donor with active COVID-19. The donor label of this sample is uncertain. V usage is TRBV4-2 and J usage is TRBJ2-1; tentatively, D is TRBD1 (5 bases). The specimen was peripheral blood. This CDR3 is CASSPLGPLRNEQFF. The CDR3 DNA follows: TGTGCCAGCAGCCCGTTGGGGCCCCTAAGGAATGAGCAGTTCTTC.